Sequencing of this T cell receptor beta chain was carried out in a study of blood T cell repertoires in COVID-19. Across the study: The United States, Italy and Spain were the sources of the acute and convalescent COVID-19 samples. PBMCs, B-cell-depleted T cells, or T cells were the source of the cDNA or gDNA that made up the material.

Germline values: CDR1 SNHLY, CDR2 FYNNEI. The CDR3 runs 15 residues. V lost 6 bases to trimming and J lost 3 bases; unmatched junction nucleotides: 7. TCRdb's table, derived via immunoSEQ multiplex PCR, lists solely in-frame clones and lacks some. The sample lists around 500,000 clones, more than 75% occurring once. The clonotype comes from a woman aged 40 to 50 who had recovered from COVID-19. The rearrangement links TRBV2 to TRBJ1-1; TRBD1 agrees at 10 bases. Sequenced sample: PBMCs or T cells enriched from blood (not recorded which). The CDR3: CASRPRTGGDTEAFF. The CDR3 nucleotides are TGTGCCAGCAGACCCCGGACAGGGGGTGACACTGAAGCTTTCTTT.